The clone carrying this T cell receptor (beta chain) was seen once. Its target is unknown. This entry comes from a study of cytomegalovirus exposure and HLA in healthy donors. General study findings and limits: A further, later analysis showed that HLA-associated TCR beta chains (compared with equally common others) were more clonally expanded. According to the study, roughly 160 TCR beta chains were cytomegalovirus-associated. For cytomegalovirus status, the classifier reportedly gave diagnoses with high specificity and sensitivity. Analysis performed later found about 17,000 TCR beta sequences associated with HLA alleles at 0.05 false discovery rate.

The PCR contained 60 Vbeta and 13 Jbeta primers. TCRdb's copy holds only in-frame clones and misses some; the assay was immunoSEQ multiplex PCR. The sample contains 100,000 to 120,000 clones, about 80% of which appear only once. This CDR3 comprises 13 residues. Trimming left V 5 bases short and J 3 bases short, with 11 bases between. Per germline, CDR1 LGHNT and CDR2 FRNRAP. This chain uses TRBV12-5 with TRBJ2-7; tentatively, D is TRBD1 (5 bases). The receptor comes from a woman aged 55-70 years in good health and CMV-seropositive. The sequenced sample consisted of PBMCs. CDR3 amino acids: CASGPRGVYEQYF. In DNA form, the CDR3 reads TGTGCTAGTGGTCCAAGGGGTGTCTACGAGCAGTACTTC.